This TCR beta chain originates from a study of CD8+ T cells in alopecia areata. General observations from the study: Sharing of TCR sequences between patients (possibly for HLA-related reasons) was less clear than in mice. The study found higher clonality in lesional than normal scalp, especially in alopecia totalis/universalis.

The sample holds a few counts of this clone. The antigen remains unidentified. The V gene's germline CDR1 is MNHEY and CDR2 SVGAGI. This CDR3 comprises 14 residues. V dropped 0 bases and J dropped 1 base, with 6 bases sitting between them. Sequencing relied on a cDNA template that was reverse transcribed from extracted RNA. Libraries were prepared by immunoSEQ multiplex PCR; TCRdb keeps only in-frame clonotypes and omits some of them. The sample has about 140,000 clones; more than 55% are singletons. Isolation of CD4+ and CD8+ T cells from PBMCs was achieved by sorting. This receptor was obtained from a human donor in good health. The chain couples TRBV6-5 to TRBJ1-1, with D unclear. Material: CD8+ T cells sorted from blood. CDR3 residues: CASSYSNGNTEAFF. Written as DNA, the CDR3 is TGTGCCAGCAGTTACTCGAACGGGAACACTGAAGCTTTCTTT.